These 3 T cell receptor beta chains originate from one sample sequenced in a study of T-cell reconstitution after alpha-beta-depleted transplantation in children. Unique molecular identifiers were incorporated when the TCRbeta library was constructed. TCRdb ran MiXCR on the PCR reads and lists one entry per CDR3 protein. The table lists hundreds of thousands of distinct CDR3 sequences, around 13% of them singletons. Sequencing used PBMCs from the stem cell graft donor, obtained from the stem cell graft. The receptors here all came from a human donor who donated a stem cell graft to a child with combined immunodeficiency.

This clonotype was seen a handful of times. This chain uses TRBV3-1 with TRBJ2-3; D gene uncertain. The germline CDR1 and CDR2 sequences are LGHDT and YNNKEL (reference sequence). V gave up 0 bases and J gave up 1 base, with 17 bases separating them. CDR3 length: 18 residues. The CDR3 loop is CASSQDLLGYGGTDTQYF. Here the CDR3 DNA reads TGTGCCAGCAGCCAAGATCTCTTGGGGTATGGCGGCACAGATACGCAGTATTTT.

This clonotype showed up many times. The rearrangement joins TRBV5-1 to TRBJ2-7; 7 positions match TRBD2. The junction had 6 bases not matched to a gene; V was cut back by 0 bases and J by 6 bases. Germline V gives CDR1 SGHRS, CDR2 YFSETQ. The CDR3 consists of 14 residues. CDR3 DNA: TGCGCCAGCAGCTTGGTGGGAGGGGTTCGCGAGCAGTACTTC. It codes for CASSLVGGVREQYF. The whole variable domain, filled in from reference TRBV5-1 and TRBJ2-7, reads KAGVTQTPRYLIKTRGQQVTLSCSPISGHRSVSWYQQTPGQGLQFLFEYFSETQRNKGNFPGRFSGRQFSNSRSEMNVSTLELGDSALYLCASSLVGGVREQYFGPGTRLTVT.

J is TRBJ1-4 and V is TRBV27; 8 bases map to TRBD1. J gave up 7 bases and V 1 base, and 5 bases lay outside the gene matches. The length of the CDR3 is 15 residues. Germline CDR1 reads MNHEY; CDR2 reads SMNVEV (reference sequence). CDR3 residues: CASSLYRTGSEKLFF. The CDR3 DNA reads TGTGCCAGCAGTTTATATAGGACAGGGAGTGAAAAACTGTTTTTT.